Below are 9 T cell receptor beta chains sequenced from a single sample in a study of response to subunit inactivated influenza vaccine. TCRdb analysed the RT-PCR reads with MiXCR anew, one entry per CDR3 protein. The table shows around 850,000 distinct CDR3 sequences, with about a fifth occurring only once. The material sequenced was PBMCs from blood, taken roughly 5 days after vaccination. All receptors come from a middle-aged man who received an inactivated influenza vaccine.

The chain is built from TRBV6-2 or TRBV6-3 and TRBJ2-1, with 11 bases aligning to TRBD2. This CDR3 region has 17 residues. CDR1 MNHEY and CDR2 SVGEGT come from the germline V gene. After removal of 4 bases from V and 6 bases from J, the junction contained 11 bases not matched to a gene. The CDR3 loop is CASSSTRLAGKPNEQFF. The CDR3 DNA is TGTGCCAGCAGTTCCACTCGACTAGCGGGAAAGCCCAATGAGCAGTTCTTC.

The genes are TRBV7-6 and TRBJ2-6, with a weak D call TRBD1 (6 bases). Germline assignment: CDR1 SGHVS and CDR2 FNYEAQ. Trimming pared 8 bases from V and 4 bases from J, leaving 18 bases between. This CDR3 has 16 amino acids. The CDR3 loop reads CASARLWGLGANVLTF. DNA of the CDR3: TGTGCCAGCGCACGCCTTTGGGGGCTCGGGGCCAACGTCCTGACTTTC.

This clonotype appeared a few times. Written as DNA, the CDR3 is TGTGCCAGCAGTTACTTAAGGGGCGGGAACACCGGGGAGCTGTTTTTT. This translates into CASSYLRGGNTGELFF. The genes are TRBV6-5 and TRBJ2-2; TRBD1 might be the D (5 bases). The CDR3 runs to 16 residues. Trimming stripped 1 base from V and 1 base from J, with 10 bases between. Per the germline V gene, CDR1 is MNHEY and CDR2 is SVGAGI.

The V and J genes are TRBV6-5 and TRBJ2-5; 10 nucleotides agree with TRBD2. Unmatched junction bases numbered 17, after V lost 5 bases and J lost 14 bases. Germline values: CDR1 MNHEY, CDR2 SVGAGI. The CDR3 length is 15 residues. CDR3 in DNA: TGTGCCAGCAGTAATTCGGCAAGGGAGACTAGCGGGTTCTACTTC. It is translated as CASSNSARETSGFYF.

This clonotype has only a few counts. V is TRBV5-1 and J is TRBJ2-7; 9 bases are a match to TRBD2. The CDR3 consists of 15 residues. Germline lookup yields CDR1 SGHRS and CDR2 YFSETQ. V trimming: 2 bases; J trimming: 2 bases; junction bases outside the gene matches: 5. CDR3 in DNA: TGCGCCAGCAGCTTAGCGGGGGGCCCAACCTACGAGCAGTACTTC. This codes for CASSLAGGPTYEQYF.

This clonotype was counted once. The chain has TRBV4-1 and TRBJ2-7, with a weak D call TRBD2 (6 bases). This CDR3 has 17 residues. Trimming took 0 bases from V and 3 from J, leaving 18 bases between them. Germline V lookup: CDR1 MGHRA, CDR2 YSYEKL. This CDR3 reads CASSQEIGTQKNYEQYF. The CDR3 nucleotides read TGCGCCAGCAGCCAAGAGATCGGGACTCAAAAAAACTACGAGCAGTACTTC.

The gene calls are TRBV20-1 and TRBJ2-5; 14 bases line up with TRBD2. This CDR3 spans 17 amino acids. CDR1 and CDR2 (germline): DFQATT, SNEGSKA (reference sequence). With 5 bases clipped from V and 7 bases from J, the junction kept 15 bases outside the gene matches. The CDR3 loop reads CSASGTSGRAIVGTQYF. The CDR3 DNA sequence: TGCAGTGCTTCCGGGACTAGCGGGAGAGCCATTGTTGGGACCCAGTACTTC.

At least ten counts were recorded for this clonotype. The rearrangement links TRBV12-3 or TRBV12-4 to TRBJ1-1; possible D gene TRBD1, 6 bases. The CDR3 sequence is 13 residues long. V was shortened by 5 bases and J by 8 bases, with 15 bases between the two germline ends. The CDR3 reads CASSTNDRKEAFF. The CDR3 nucleotides read TGTGCCAGCAGTACCAATGACAGGAAGGAAGCTTTCTTT.

This clonotype was observed a few times. V is TRBV7-2 and J is TRBJ1-2; perhaps TRBD1 as D (6 bases). The V end was cut by 1 base, the J end by 4 bases, with 13 bases between. From germline, CDR1 is SGHTA and CDR2 FQGNSA. The CDR3 is 15 residues long. DNA of the CDR3: TGTGCCAGCAGCTTAGGGGGGGCTCGGAGCTATGGCTACACCTTC. Protein sequence: CASSLGGARSYGYTF.